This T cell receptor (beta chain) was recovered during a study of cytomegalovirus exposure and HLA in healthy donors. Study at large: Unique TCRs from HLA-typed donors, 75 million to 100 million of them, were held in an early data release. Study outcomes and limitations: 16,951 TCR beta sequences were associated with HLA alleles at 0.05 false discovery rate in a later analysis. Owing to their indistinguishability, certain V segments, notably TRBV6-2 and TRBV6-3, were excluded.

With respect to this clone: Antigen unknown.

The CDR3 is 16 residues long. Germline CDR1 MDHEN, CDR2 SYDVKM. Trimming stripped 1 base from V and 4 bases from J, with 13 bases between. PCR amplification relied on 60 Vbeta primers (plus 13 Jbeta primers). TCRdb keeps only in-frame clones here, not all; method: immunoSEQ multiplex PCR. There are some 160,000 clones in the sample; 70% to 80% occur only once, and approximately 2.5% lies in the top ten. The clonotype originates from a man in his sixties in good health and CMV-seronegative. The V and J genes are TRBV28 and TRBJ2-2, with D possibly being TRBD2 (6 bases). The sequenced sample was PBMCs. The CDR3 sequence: CASSLYGGSITGELFF. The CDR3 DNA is TGTGCCAGCAGTTTATACGGGGGTAGTATCACCGGGGAGCTGTTTTTT.